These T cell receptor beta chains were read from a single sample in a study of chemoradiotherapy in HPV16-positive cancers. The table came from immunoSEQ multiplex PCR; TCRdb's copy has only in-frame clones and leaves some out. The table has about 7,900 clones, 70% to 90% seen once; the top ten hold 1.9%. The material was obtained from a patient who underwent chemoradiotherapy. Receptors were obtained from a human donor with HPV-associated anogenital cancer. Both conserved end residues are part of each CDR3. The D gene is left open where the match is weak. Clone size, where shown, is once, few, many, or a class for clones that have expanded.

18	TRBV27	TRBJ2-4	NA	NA	CASSQLWAEARPKNIQYF	TGTGCCAGCAGTCAACTATGGGCCGAGGCCAGACCCAAAAACATTCAGTACTTC
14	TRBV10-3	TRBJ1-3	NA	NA	CAITAKVAGNTIYF	TGTGCCATCACGGCCAAGGTGGCGGGAAACACCATATATTTT
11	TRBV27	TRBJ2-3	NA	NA	CASSRQDTQYF	TGTGCCAGCAGTCGTCAGGATACGCAGTATTTT
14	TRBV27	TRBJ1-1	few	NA	CASSLMPMNTEAFF	TGTGCCAGCAGTTTAATGCCGATGAACACTGAAGCTTTCTTT
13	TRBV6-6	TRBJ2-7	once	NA	CASSPTGGYEQYF	TGTGCCAGCAGTCCGACCGGGGGCTACGAGCAGTACTTC
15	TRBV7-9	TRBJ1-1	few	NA	CASLGRDTSNTEAFF	TGTGCCAGTCTCGGCCGGGACACCTCGAACACTGAAGCTTTCTTT
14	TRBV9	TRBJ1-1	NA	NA	CASSVGLTNTEAFF	TGTGCCAGCAGCGTAGGTCTTACCAACACTGAAGCTTTCTTT
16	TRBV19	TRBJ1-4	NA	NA	CASSAQPPGTNEKLFF	TGTGCCAGTAGTGCCCAGCCGCCAGGGACTAATGAAAAACTGTTTTTT
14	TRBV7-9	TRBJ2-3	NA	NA	CASSPDRSTDTQYF	TGTGCCAGCAGCCCCGACAGGAGCACAGATACGCAGTATTTT
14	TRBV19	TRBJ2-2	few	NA	CASRPGQNTGELFF	TGTGCCAGTAGGCCGGGACAAAACACCGGGGAGCTGTTTTTT
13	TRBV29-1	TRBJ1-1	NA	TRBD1	CSVEKPGRGTAFF	TGCAGCGTTGAAAAACCCGGCAGGGGGACGGCTTTCTTT
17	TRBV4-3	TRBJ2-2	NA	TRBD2	CASSQGPGGQNTGELFF	TGCGCCAGCAGCCAAGGTCCGGGAGGGCAAAACACCGGGGAGCTGTTTTTT
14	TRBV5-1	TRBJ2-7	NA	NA	CASSLAGNLHEQYF	TGCGCCAGCAGCTTGGCAGGGAATCTGCACGAGCAGTACTTC
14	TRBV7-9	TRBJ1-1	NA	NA	CASGIGGPNTEAFF	TGTGCCAGCGGGATAGGAGGACCGAACACTGAAGCTTTCTTT
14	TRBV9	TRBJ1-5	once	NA	CASSSNPSNQPQHF	TGTGCCAGCAGCTCGAACCCAAGCAATCAGCCCCAACATTTT
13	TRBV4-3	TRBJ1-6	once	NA	CASSRGGNSPLHF	TGCGCCAGCAGCCGGGGTGGGAATTCACCCCTCCACTTT
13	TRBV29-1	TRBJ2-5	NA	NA	CSVTARGGETQYF	TGCAGCGTCACGGCTAGGGGTGGAGAGACCCAGTACTTC
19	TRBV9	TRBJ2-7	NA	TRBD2	CASSVGPTSGGSSSYEQYF	TGTGCCAGCAGCGTCGGCCCGACTAGCGGGGGGTCTAGCTCCTACGAGCAGTACTTC
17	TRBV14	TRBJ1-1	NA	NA	CASSQGAAKPMNTEAFF	TGTGCCAGCAGCCAAGGGGCAGCAAAACCCATGAACACTGAAGCTTTCTTT
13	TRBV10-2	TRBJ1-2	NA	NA	CASSEQVDAGYTF	TGCGCCAGCAGCGAACAAGTAGATGCTGGCTACACCTTC
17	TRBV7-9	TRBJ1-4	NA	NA	CASSSNILGEVYEKLFF	TGTGCCAGCAGTTCTAATATCCTGGGTGAGGTTTATGAAAAACTGTTTTTT
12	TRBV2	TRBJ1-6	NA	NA	CASSGVDLALHF	TGTGCCAGCAGTGGAGTCGATCTCGCCCTCCACTTT
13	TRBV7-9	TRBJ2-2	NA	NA	CASSPPPTGELFF	TGTGCCAGCAGCCCCCCGCCCACCGGGGAGCTGTTTTTT
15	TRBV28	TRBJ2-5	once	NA	CASSIGTAGQETQYF	TGTGCCAGCAGTATTGGAACCGCCGGCCAAGAGACCCAGTACTTC
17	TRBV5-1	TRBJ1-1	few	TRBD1	CASTWGLPGQGDTEAFF	TGCGCCAGCACCTGGGGGTTACCGGGACAGGGCGATACTGAAGCTTTCTTT
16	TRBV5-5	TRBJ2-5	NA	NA	CASSPHGGLYQETQYF	TGTGCCAGCAGCCCTCATGGGGGGCTGTACCAAGAGACCCAGTACTTC
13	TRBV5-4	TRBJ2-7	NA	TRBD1	CASSLETGGEQYF	TGTGCCAGCAGCTTGGAGACAGGGGGCGAGCAGTACTTC
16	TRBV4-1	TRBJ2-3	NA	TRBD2	CASSQWRRGGTDTQYF	TGCGCCAGCAGCCAATGGCGTCGGGGGGGCACAGATACGCAGTATTTT
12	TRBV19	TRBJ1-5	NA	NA	CASSISNQPQHF	TGTGCCAGTAGTATTAGCAATCAGCCCCAGCATTTT
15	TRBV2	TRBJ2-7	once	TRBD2	CASVRSGASSYEQYF	TGTGCCAGCGTCAGAAGCGGGGCGAGCTCCTACGAGCAGTACTTC
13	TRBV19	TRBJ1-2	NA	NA	CATKKTGEYGYTF	TGTGCCACCAAGAAGACAGGAGAGTATGGCTACACCTTC
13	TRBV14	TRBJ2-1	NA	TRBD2	CASSGSNYNEQFF	TGTGCCAGTAGCGGGAGCAACTACAATGAGCAGTTCTTC
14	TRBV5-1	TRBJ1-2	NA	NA	CASSLSGGDYGYTF	TGCGCCAGCAGCTTGTCAGGCGGCGACTATGGCTACACCTTC
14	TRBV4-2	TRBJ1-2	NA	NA	CASSQDRGAFGYTF	TGTGCCAGCAGCCAAGATCGGGGGGCGTTTGGCTACACCTTC
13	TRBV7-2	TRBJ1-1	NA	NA	CASSLVGTPRAFF	TGTGCCAGCAGCTTAGTGGGCACTCCTAGGGCTTTCTTT
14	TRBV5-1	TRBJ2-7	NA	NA	CASSPEGTSYEQYF	TGCGCCAGCAGCCCGGAGGGGACAAGCTACGAGCAGTACTTC
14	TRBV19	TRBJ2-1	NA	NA	CASSTSPEGNEQFF	TGTGCCAGTAGTACTAGCCCGGAGGGCAATGAGCAGTTCTTC
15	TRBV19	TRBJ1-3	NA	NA	CASRLDRSSGNTIYF	TGTGCCAGTAGACTGGACAGAAGCTCTGGAAACACCATATATTTT
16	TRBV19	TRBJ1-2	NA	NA	CASSINWDILSGGYTF	TGTGCCAGTAGTATAAACTGGGATATACTCAGCGGGGGCTACACCTTC
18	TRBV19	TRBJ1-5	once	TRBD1	CASSTSRQGGNSNQPQHF	TGTGCCAGTAGTACCTCTCGACAGGGGGGGAATAGCAATCAGCCCCAGCATTTT
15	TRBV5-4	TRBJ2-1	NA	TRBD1	CASRRDRGLRNEQFF	TGTGCCAGCAGACGTGACAGGGGGTTACGCAATGAGCAGTTCTTC